This T cell receptor (beta chain) was obtained from a study of cytomegalovirus exposure and HLA in healthy donors. Study overall: Clustering assigned 81% of the 350 to 400 genotyped donors to the Caucasian-associated ancestry cluster. Broader study findings: Sequencing likely produced, as an artifact, a cluster of highly shared sequence variants. Later analysis identified over 15,000 TCR beta sequences associated with HLA alleles, using a false discovery rate threshold of 0.05.

Note on this clone: Its antigen is not known.

The study ran its PCR with 60 Vbeta and 13 Jbeta primers. TCRdb keeps only in-frame clones here, not all; method: immunoSEQ multiplex PCR. The data contain 150,000 to 200,000 clones, about 70% of them singletons. This receptor was obtained from a male donor in good health and CMV-seronegative. Specimen: PBMCs.

The CDR3 nucleotides are TGTGCCAGCAGGCCAGGGGGCGCCAGCTATGGCTACACCTTC. The encoded protein is CASRPGGASYGYTF. The chain joins TRBV28 to TRBJ1-2, with 8 bases that match TRBD1. The CDR3 runs to 14 residues. Germline CDR1 MDHEN, CDR2 SYDVKM. V lost 6 bases, J lost 4 bases, and 7 bases stayed unmatched.